The clone carrying this TCR beta chain has at least ten counts. The sample comes from a study of spatial heterogeneity in lung cancer. Trimming cost V 1 base and J 5 bases, with 11 bases left between them. The CDR3 totals 14 residues. Germline assignment: CDR1 LGHNA and CDR2 YNFKEQ. Time point denoted: sample taken at primary tumor resection. 55 to 80 TRACERx patients with early, untreated non-small cell lung cancer donated samples. Whole RNA obtained from tumor, nontumor lung or frozen PBMC underwent sequencing without sorting. In the library, each TCR cDNA molecule bore its own unique molecular identifier. TCRdb independently ran MiXCR on the 5' RACE reads; one entry per CDR3 protein. The sample has 35,000 to 50,000 distinct CDR3 sequences, around 3.1% seen once.

V usage is TRBV4-2 and J usage is TRBJ2-5; tentatively, D is TRBD1 or TRBD2 (6 bases each). The TCR originated in a male donor with early-stage non-small cell lung cancer. Specimen: normal lung tissue next to the tumor, collected at surgery. The CDR3 here is CASSQGEGGETQYF. The CDR3 DNA reads as TGTGCCAGCAGCCAAGGGGAAGGGGGGGAGACCCAGTACTTC.